These T cell receptor beta chains were read from a single sample in a study of shared clonotypes between healthy human individuals. The assay was immunoSEQ multiplex PCR, and TCRdb's table has in-frame clones only and misses some. Here the sample spans nearly 600,000 clones, about 95% being singletons. Sequencing was done on a sample of naive CD8+ T cells sorted from blood. The receptors were sampled from a woman between 25 and 40 years old in good health. Each CDR3 is given with its conserved first and last residue. Each record gives: clone size, V gene, D gene, J gene, CDR3 DNA, CDR3 protein. The D gene is left open where the match is weak. Only part of the rows carry a size: once, few, many, or a class if the clone is expanded.

clone_size: -
v_call: TRBV4-1
d_call: TRBD1
j_call: TRBJ2-7
cdr3_nt: TGCGCCAGCAGCCAACCGGGACAGCCAGCTTACGAGCAGTACTTC
cdr3_aa: CASSQPGQPAYEQYF

clone_size: -
v_call: TRBV19
d_call: TRBD2
j_call: TRBJ2-1
cdr3_nt: TGTGCCAGTAGTCCTAGCGGGACATCCTACAATGAGCAGTTCTTC
cdr3_aa: CASSPSGTSYNEQFF

clone_size: -
v_call: TRBV30
d_call: -
j_call: TRBJ2-7
cdr3_nt: TGTGCCTGGAGTGTGAGTCGAACTCTCCTCGAGCAGTACTTC
cdr3_aa: CAWSVSRTLLEQYF

clone_size: once
v_call: TRBV5-6
d_call: -
j_call: TRBJ1-1
cdr3_nt: TGTGCCAGCAGCTATTGGGGTGGGGGCGAGTTCGTCACTGAAGCTTTCTTT
cdr3_aa: CASSYWGGGEFVTEAFF

clone_size: -
v_call: TRBV28
d_call: -
j_call: TRBJ2-6
cdr3_nt: TGTGCCAGCAGTTTGGAGGGAACCCTACCTGGGGCCAACGTCCTGACTTTC
cdr3_aa: CASSLEGTLPGANVLTF

clone_size: -
v_call: TRBV2
d_call: TRBD1
j_call: TRBJ1-4
cdr3_nt: TGTGCCAGTGAAGCAGGGGGAGCGGATGAAAAACTGTTTTTT
cdr3_aa: CASEAGGADEKLFF

clone_size: -
v_call: TRBV27
d_call: -
j_call: TRBJ2-1
cdr3_nt: TGTGCCACCCAATCAGGTGAAGTCTACAATGAGCAGTTCTTC
cdr3_aa: CATQSGEVYNEQFF

clone_size: -
v_call: TRBV4-2
d_call: TRBD2
j_call: TRBJ2-1
cdr3_nt: TGTGCCAGCAGCCCGACTAGCGGAGAGTACAATGAGCAGTTCTTC
cdr3_aa: CASSPTSGEYNEQFF

clone_size: -
v_call: TRBV28
d_call: -
j_call: TRBJ2-3
cdr3_nt: TGTGCCAGCAGTACGACAGTCCATAACAGGGGGGGGGCAGATACGCAGTATTTT
cdr3_aa: CASSTTVHNRGGADTQYF

clone_size: -
v_call: TRBV10-3
d_call: TRBD2
j_call: TRBJ2-7
cdr3_nt: TGTGCCATCACCACTAGCGGGAGTTCCTACGAGCAGTACTTC
cdr3_aa: CAITTSGSSYEQYF

clone_size: -
v_call: TRBV6-1
d_call: -
j_call: TRBJ2-7
cdr3_nt: TGTGCCAGCATCCAAAGGGGGGACGAGCAGTACTTC
cdr3_aa: CASIQRGDEQYF

clone_size: -
v_call: TRBV7-8
d_call: -
j_call: TRBJ2-7
cdr3_nt: TGTGCCAGCAGCTTAGGAGGGGCCGAGCAGTACTTC
cdr3_aa: CASSLGGAEQYF

clone_size: -
v_call: TRBV28
d_call: -
j_call: TRBJ1-5
cdr3_nt: TGTGCCAGCAGTAAGTCAAACAGGGCTCCTAGCAATCAGCCCCAGCATTTT
cdr3_aa: CASSKSNRAPSNQPQHF

clone_size: -
v_call: TRBV11-3
d_call: -
j_call: TRBJ2-1
cdr3_nt: TGTGCCAGCAGCTTAGATTTGGGCAATGAGCAGTTCTTC
cdr3_aa: CASSLDLGNEQFF

clone_size: -
v_call: TRBV7-9
d_call: TRBD1
j_call: TRBJ2-7
cdr3_nt: TGTGCCAGCAGCCCGGGACAGGGCACAAATCGCGAGCAGTACTTC
cdr3_aa: CASSPGQGTNREQYF

clone_size: once
v_call: TRBV10-1
d_call: TRBD1
j_call: TRBJ2-7
cdr3_nt: TGCGCCAGCAGTGACGCCGGGACAGGGGTTCCCGAGCAGTACTTC
cdr3_aa: CASSDAGTGVPEQYF